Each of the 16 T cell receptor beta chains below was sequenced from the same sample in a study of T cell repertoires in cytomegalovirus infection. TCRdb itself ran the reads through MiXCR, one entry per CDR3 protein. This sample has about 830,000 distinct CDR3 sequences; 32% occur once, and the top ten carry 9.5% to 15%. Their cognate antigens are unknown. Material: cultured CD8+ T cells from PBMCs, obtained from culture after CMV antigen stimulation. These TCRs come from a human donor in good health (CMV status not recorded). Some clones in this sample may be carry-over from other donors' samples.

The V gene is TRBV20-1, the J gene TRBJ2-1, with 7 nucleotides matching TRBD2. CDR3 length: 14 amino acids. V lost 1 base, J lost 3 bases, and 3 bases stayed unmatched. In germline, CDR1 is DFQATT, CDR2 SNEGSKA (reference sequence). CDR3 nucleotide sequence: TGCAGTGCTAGAGGTCTAGCGGACTACAATGAGCAGTTCTTC. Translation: CSARGLADYNEQFF.

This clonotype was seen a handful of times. The CDR3 is CASSDYSRTNTGELFF. The CDR3 bases are TGTGCCAGCAGTGACTATTCGAGGACTAACACCGGGGAGCTGTTTTTT. The chain combines TRBV6-4 with TRBJ2-2; TRBD2 might be the D (5 bases). The CDR3 totals 16 residues. With 1 base removed from V and 2 bases from J, the gap between germline ends came to 11 bases. CDR1 MRHNA and CDR2 SNTAGT come from the germline V gene.

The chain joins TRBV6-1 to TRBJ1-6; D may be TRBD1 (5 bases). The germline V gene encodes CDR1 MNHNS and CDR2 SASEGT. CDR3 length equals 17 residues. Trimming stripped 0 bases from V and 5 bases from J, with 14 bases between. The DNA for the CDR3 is TGTGCCAGCAGTGAAGCGCCCGGGGCAAGAAATAATTCACCCCTCCACTTT. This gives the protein CASSEAPGARNNSPLHF.

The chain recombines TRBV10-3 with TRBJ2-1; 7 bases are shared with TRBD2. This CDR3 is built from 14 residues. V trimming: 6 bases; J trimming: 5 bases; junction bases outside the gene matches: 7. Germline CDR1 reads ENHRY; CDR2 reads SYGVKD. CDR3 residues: CAIRTGTTDNEQFF. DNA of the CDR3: TGTGCCATCAGGACCGGGACTACGGACAATGAGCAGTTCTTC.

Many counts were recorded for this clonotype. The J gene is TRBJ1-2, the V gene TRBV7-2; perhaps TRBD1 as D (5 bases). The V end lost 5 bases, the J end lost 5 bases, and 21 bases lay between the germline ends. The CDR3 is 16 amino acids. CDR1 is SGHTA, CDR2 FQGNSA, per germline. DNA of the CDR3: TGTGCCAGCAGCCCCTTATCAGGGCCCTATACTTATGGCTACACCTTC. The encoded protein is CASSPLSGPYTYGYTF.

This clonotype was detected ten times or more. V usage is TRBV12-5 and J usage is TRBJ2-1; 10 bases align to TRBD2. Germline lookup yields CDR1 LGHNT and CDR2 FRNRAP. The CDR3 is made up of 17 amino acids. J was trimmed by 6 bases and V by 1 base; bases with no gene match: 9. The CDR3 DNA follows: TGTGCTAGTGGTTTGGCCGAAGCGGGGGGGATCCGCAATGAGCAGTTCTTC. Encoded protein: CASGLAEAGGIRNEQFF.

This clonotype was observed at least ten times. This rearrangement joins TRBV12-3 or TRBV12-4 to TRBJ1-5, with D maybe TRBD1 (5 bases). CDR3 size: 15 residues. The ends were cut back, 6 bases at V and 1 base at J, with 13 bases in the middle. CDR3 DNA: TGTGCCAGCAGCCCTAGGGGTTTAAGCAATCAGCCCCAGCATTTT. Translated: CASSPRGLSNQPQHF.

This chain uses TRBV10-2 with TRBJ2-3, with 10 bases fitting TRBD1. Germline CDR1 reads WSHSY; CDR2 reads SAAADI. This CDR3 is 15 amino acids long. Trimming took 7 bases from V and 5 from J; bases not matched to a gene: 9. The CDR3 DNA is TGCGCCAGCAATCCGACAGGGGGCATAGGAGATACGCAGTATTTT. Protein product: CASNPTGGIGDTQYF.

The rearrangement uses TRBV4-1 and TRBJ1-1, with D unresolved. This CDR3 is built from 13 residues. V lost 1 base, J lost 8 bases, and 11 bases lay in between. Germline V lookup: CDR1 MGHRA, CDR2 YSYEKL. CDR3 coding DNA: TGCGCCAGCAGCCAAGGTGGGCGCCCCGAAGCTTTCTTT. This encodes CASSQGGRPEAFF.

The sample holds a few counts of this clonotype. The CDR3 loop reads CASNPSDNSNQPQHF. In DNA, the CDR3 is TGTGCCAGTAACCCGTCGGATAATAGCAATCAGCCCCAGCATTTT. V gene TRBV19 combines with J gene TRBJ1-5; no clear D gene. This CDR3 comprises 15 residues. Between the trimmed V and J ends, which lost 7 bases and 0 bases, there was a span of 13 bases. Germline values: CDR1 LNHDA, CDR2 SQIVND (reference sequence).

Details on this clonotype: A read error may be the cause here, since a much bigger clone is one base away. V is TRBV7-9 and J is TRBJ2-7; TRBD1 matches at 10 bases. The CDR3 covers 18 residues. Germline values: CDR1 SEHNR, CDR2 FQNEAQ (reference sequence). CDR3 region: CAGSLDRGPRGISYEQYF. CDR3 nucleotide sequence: TGTGCCGGCAGCCTTGACAGGGGGCCAAGAGGAATTTCCTACGAGCAGTACTTC.

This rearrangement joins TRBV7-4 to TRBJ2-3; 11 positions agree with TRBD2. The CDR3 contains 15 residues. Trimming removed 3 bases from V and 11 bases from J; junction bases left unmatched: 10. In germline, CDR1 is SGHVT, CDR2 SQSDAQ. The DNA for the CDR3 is TGTGCCAGCAGCTTTTCTAGCGGGGGGTCGGGCGGGCAGTATTTT. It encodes CASSFSSGGSGGQYF.

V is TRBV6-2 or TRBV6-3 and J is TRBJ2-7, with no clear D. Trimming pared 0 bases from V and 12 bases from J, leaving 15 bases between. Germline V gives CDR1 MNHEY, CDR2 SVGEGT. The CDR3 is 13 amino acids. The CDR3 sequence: CASSYSRTDGVYF. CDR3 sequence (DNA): TGTGCCAGCAGTTACTCCCGGACCGACGGTGTGTACTTC.

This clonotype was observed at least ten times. The CDR3, as DNA: TGTGCCAGCAGCTTAAGCAGCCCCTACGAGCAGTACGTC. Protein product: CASSLSSPYEQYV. The chain is built from TRBV7-3 and TRBJ2-7; D call uncertain. The CDR3 has 13 residues. V was cut by 1 base and J by 2 bases, with 6 bases left in between. Per the germline V gene, CDR1 is SGHTA and CDR2 is FQGTGA.

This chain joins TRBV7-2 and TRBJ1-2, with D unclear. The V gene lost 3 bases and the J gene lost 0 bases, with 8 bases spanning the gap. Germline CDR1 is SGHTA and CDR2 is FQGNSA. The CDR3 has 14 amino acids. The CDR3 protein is CASSFGRANYGYTF. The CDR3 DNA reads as TGTGCCAGCAGCTTTGGCAGAGCTAACTATGGCTACACCTTC.

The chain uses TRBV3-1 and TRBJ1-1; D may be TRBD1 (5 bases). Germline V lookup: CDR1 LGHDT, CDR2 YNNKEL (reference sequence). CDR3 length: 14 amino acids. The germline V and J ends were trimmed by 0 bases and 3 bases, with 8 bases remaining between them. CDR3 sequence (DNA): TGTGCCAGCAGCCAAGATGAAGGGGACACTGAAGCTTTCTTT. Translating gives CASSQDEGDTEAFF.